These 29 T cell receptor beta chains originate from one sample sequenced in a study of T-cell reconstitution after alpha-beta-depleted transplantation in children. The TCRbeta library was prepared with unique molecular identifiers. TCRdb passed the PCR reads through MiXCR, listing each CDR3 protein once. The repertoire consists of some 76,000 distinct CDR3 sequences, with about 11% occurring once and the leading ten covering about 12%. This specimen was PBMCs, taken before TCRalphabeta/CD19-depleted stem cell transplant. These receptors were taken from a boy aged 10-17 years with acute myeloid leukemia, due to receive a stem cell transplant.

This clonotype was counted between two and nine times. This chain joins TRBV10-3 and TRBJ1-5; D gene ambiguous. V was cut by 0 bases and J by 11 bases, with 14 bases left in between. Germline-derived CDR1 and CDR2 are ENHRY and SYGVKD. There are 14 residues in the CDR3. CDR3 region: CAISESTPLLAQHF. The CDR3 DNA reads TGTGCCATCAGTGAGTCGACGCCCTTATTAGCCCAGCATTTT.

This clonotype was counted at least ten times. V and J are TRBV12-3 or TRBV12-4 and TRBJ2-3; D might be TRBD1 or TRBD2, each matching 5 bases. The CDR3 contains 13 residues. The ends were cut back, 6 bases at V and 0 bases at J, with 7 bases in the middle. The CDR3 sequence: CASRRDSTDTQYF. CDR3 nucleotide sequence: TGTGCCAGCAGGAGGGACAGCACAGATACGCAGTATTTT.

This clonotype occurred many times. J is TRBJ1-6 and V is TRBV6-1; D might be TRBD1 (6 bases). The CDR3 is made up of 14 amino acids. The ends were cut back, 9 bases at V and 9 bases at J, with 18 bases in the middle. Germline values: CDR1 MNHNS, CDR2 SASEGT. The CDR3 reads CASLPAGEGSPLHF. The CDR3 DNA sequence: TGTGCCAGTCTCCCCGCAGGGGAGGGTTCACCCCTCCACTTT.

In its sample, this clonotype was seen many times. The chain recombines TRBV7-2 with TRBJ2-3; 9 bases map to TRBD2. J lost 3 bases, V lost 6 bases, and 10 bases had no gene match. The CDR3 covers 16 residues. Germline CDR1 reads SGHTA; CDR2 reads FQGNSA. The CDR3 coding sequence is TGTGCCAGCAGGAGAGCGAGCGGGGGGCGGACAGATACGCAGTATTTT. This translates into CASRRASGGRTDTQYF.

The chain uses TRBV30 and TRBJ2-7; weak D call: TRBD1 (5 bases). Germline lookup yields CDR1 GTSNPN and CDR2 SVGIG (reference sequence). The CDR3 extends over 12 amino acids. V lost 1 base, J lost 1 base, and 5 bases lay in between. CDR3 in DNA: TGTGCCTGGAGTGGACAGTCCTACGAGCAGTACTTC. Translating gives CAWSGQSYEQYF.

This clonotype was seen a handful of times. The chain is built from TRBV7-2 and TRBJ2-1, with a weak D call TRBD1 (6 bases). V shed 5 bases and J shed 5 bases, with 16 bases lying between them. Germline CDR1 and CDR2: SGHTA and FQGNSA. This CDR3 is 15 amino acids long. This CDR3 is CASSAPRSGDNEQFF. The CDR3 DNA is TGTGCCAGCAGCGCCCCCAGATCAGGGGACAATGAGCAGTTCTTC.

This clonotype was detected ten times or more. The chain has TRBV6-2 or TRBV6-3 and TRBJ2-2; 8 bases align to TRBD1. The trim removed 0 bases at V and 8 bases at J, leaving 14 bases unmatched. Germline CDR1 reads MNHEY; CDR2 reads SVGEGT. This CDR3 region has 18 residues. CDR3 region: CASSYSTADRAFSGELFF. CDR3 sequence (DNA): TGTGCCAGCAGTTACTCGACCGCGGACAGGGCTTTTTCTGGGGAGCTGTTTTTT.

Only a few counts were recorded for this clonotype. The chain recombines TRBV7-6 with TRBJ2-1; D may correspond to TRBD1 or TRBD2 (5 bases each). CDR1 is SGHVS and CDR2 is FNYEAQ in the germline V gene. Trimming removed 5 bases at V and 2 bases at J, with 16 bases between. CDR3 length: 16 amino acids. The CDR3 loop reads CASSLGERDPYNEQFF. CDR3 nucleotide sequence: TGTGCCAGCAGCCTGGGGGAAAGGGACCCCTACAATGAGCAGTTCTTC.

This clonotype has a count of ten or more. This chain links TRBV20-1 with TRBJ2-2; 7 nucleotides agree with TRBD2. CDR1 DFQATT and CDR2 SNEGSKA come from the germline V gene (reference sequence). This CDR3 has 15 residues. V shed 3 bases and J 0 bases; nucleotides not matched to a gene: 4. CDR3 protein: CSASRGGPNTGELFF. As DNA, the CDR3 is TGCAGTGCTAGCCGCGGGGGACCGAACACCGGGGAGCTGTTTTTT.

The chain carries TRBV5-4 and TRBJ2-7; the match to TRBD2 covers 12 bases. Germline trimming cut 0 bases from V and 0 bases from J; bases unmatched to any gene: 7. Germline CDR1 reads SGHNT; CDR2 reads YYREEE (reference sequence). The CDR3 has 18 residues. The CDR3 nucleotides are TGTGCCAGCAGCTTGGAGACTAGCGGGAGAACCCACTCCTACGAGCAGTACTTC. Translation gives CASSLETSGRTHSYEQYF.

This clonotype is termed medium-sized. The chain links TRBV27 to TRBJ2-1; unclear D gene. V was clipped by 2 bases and J by 0 bases, with 11 bases between them. The CDR3 has 16 residues. Germline CDR1 reads MNHEY; CDR2 reads SMNVEV (reference sequence). The CDR3 loop is CASSLVLWSSYNEQFF. The CDR3 DNA reads TGTGCCAGCAGTTTAGTGCTCTGGAGCTCCTACAATGAGCAGTTCTTC.

This clonotype was counted many times. The chain recombines TRBV7-6 with TRBJ2-1; D gene uncertain. Germline V gene sequence: CDR1 SGHVS, CDR2 FNYEAQ. The CDR3 spans 13 residues. Trimming cost V 3 bases and J 7 bases, with 10 bases left between them. Here the CDR3 reads CASSLKPRNEQFF. CDR3 nucleotides: TGTGCCAGCAGCTTGAAGCCCCGGAATGAGCAGTTCTTC.

This sequence joins TRBV6-1 and TRBJ1-3; D perhaps matches TRBD1 (6 bases). Deletions cut 6 bases from V and 4 bases from J, with 16 bases between. The CDR3 is 15 residues long. The germline CDR1 and CDR2 sequences are MNHNS and SASEGT. In DNA, the CDR3 is TGTGCCAGCAGACCCAAGGCGGGGGGCGGAAACACCATATATTTT. This encodes CASRPKAGGGNTIYF.

This clonotype was seen repeatedly, ten times or more. CDR3 sequence reads: CASSPEIVNLEAFF. Written as DNA, the CDR3 is TGTGCCAGCAGCCCAGAGATAGTGAACTTGGAAGCTTTCTTT. The V call is TRBV9, the J call TRBJ1-1; D unresolved. The V end lost 4 bases, the J end lost 8 bases, and 18 bases lay between the germline ends. CDR3 size: 14 residues. Germline lookup yields CDR1 SGDLS and CDR2 YYNGEE.

This clonotype was observed many times. V usage is TRBV7-9 and J usage is TRBJ2-1; 12 positions match TRBD2. The CDR3 has 15 amino acids. Germline CDR1 reads SEHNR; CDR2 reads FQNEAQ (reference sequence). V dropped 5 bases and J dropped 7; count of bases not matched to a gene: 6. Here the CDR3 reads CASSPLAGGLNEQFF. The CDR3 DNA is TGTGCCAGCAGCCCCCTAGCGGGGGGGCTTAATGAGCAGTTCTTC.

This clonotype has ten or more counts. The chain links TRBV12-3 or TRBV12-4 to TRBJ1-2; D is undetermined. The CDR3 spans 12 residues. V was shortened by 1 base and J by 8 bases, with 8 bases between the two germline ends. The DNA for the CDR3 is TGTGCCAGCAGTTTAGTTGGCAGCGGCTACACCTTC. Residues: CASSLVGSGYTF.

This clonotype has at least ten counts. This chain joins TRBV6-2 or TRBV6-3 and TRBJ2-2; D unresolved. The length of the CDR3 is 11 residues. Germline assignment: CDR1 MNHEY and CDR2 SVGEGT. The ends were cut back, 6 bases at V and 8 bases at J, with 7 bases in the middle. The CDR3 loop is CASRSVGELFF. CDR3 DNA sequence: TGTGCCAGCAGATCCGTTGGGGAGCTGTTTTTT.

This clonotype was seen repeatedly, ten times or more. The genes are TRBV7-9 and TRBJ2-2; D unclear. The CDR3 runs to 17 residues. With 5 bases removed from V and 0 bases from J, the gap between germline ends came to 16 bases. The germline V gene encodes CDR1 SEHNR and CDR2 FQNEAQ (reference sequence). Written as DNA, the CDR3 is TGTGCCAGCAGCCCATGGGGTGGGTTCGCGAACACCGGGGAGCTGTTTTTT. Its protein product is CASSPWGGFANTGELFF.

The table lists this clonotype with many counts. This chain uses TRBV5-1 with TRBJ2-2, with 8 bases aligning to TRBD2. This CDR3 is built from 16 residues. Germline lookup yields CDR1 SGHRS and CDR2 YFSETQ. Unmatched junction bases numbered 8, after V lost 3 bases and J lost 4 bases. CDR3 DNA sequence: TGCGCCAGCAGCTCGAGGGCGGGAGGTCCCACCGGGGAGCTGTTTTTT. Translation: CASSSRAGGPTGELFF. The whole variable domain, filled in from reference TRBV5-1 and TRBJ2-2, reads KAGVTQTPRYLIKTRGQQVTLSCSPISGHRSVSWYQQTPGQGLQFLFEYFSETQRNKGNFPGRFSGRQFSNSRSEMNVSTLELGDSALYLCASSSRAGGPTGELFFGEGSRLTVL.

This clonotype was observed many times. The gene calls are TRBV5-1 and TRBJ2-5; D unclear. The germline V gene encodes CDR1 SGHRS and CDR2 YFSETQ. Trimming left V 5 bases short and J 3 bases short, with 17 bases between. The CDR3 consists of 15 residues. The CDR3 sequence is CASRKLETLKETQYF. In nucleotides, the CDR3 is TGCGCCAGCAGGAAATTAGAGACCTTAAAAGAGACCCAGTACTTC.

This clonotype was seen ten or more times. The chain links TRBV7-3 to TRBJ2-2, with unresolved D. Germline CDR1 is SGHTA and CDR2 is FQGTGA. This CDR3 spans 15 amino acids. V was clipped by 1 base and J by 5 bases, with 11 bases between them. The CDR3 sequence: CASSLNPPPTGELFF. The CDR3 DNA reads TGTGCCAGCAGCTTAAACCCCCCCCCTACCGGGGAGCTGTTTTTT.

Many counts were recorded for this clonotype. The chain employs TRBV12-3 or TRBV12-4 and TRBJ2-7, with no clear D. The CDR3 sequence is 13 residues long. Trimming pared 6 bases from V and 5 bases from J, leaving 14 bases between. CDR3 nucleotides: TGTGCCAGCAGGACAAGAGCTGGCCACGAGCAGTACTTC. Amino acids: CASRTRAGHEQYF.

This clonotype occurred many times. The chain is built from TRBV3-1 and TRBJ1-6, with 9 bases identical to TRBD1. This CDR3 is 15 amino acids long. J gave up 10 bases and V 0 bases, and 4 bases lay outside the gene matches. Germline V CDR1 and CDR2: LGHDT, YNNKEL (reference sequence). The CDR3 DNA is TGTGCCAGCAGCCAAGAGGACAGGGGAAACTCACCCCTCCACTTT. Translation: CASSQEDRGNSPLHF.

This clonotype was seen many times. The chain combines TRBV4-3 with TRBJ2-7; 9 positions agree with TRBD2. The V and J ends lost 2 bases and 3 bases, in that order; junction bases with no gene match: 11. Germline V gives CDR1 LGHNA, CDR2 YSLEER. The length of the CDR3 is 17 residues. This CDR3 reads CASSQLIAGVTFYEQYF. CDR3 nucleotide sequence: TGCGCCAGCAGCCAATTAATAGCGGGAGTTACCTTCTACGAGCAGTACTTC.

This clonotype was seen ten or more times. The chain links TRBV5-6 to TRBJ1-2, with D tentatively TRBD1 (6 bases). Trimming pared 5 bases from V and 9 bases from J, leaving 17 bases between. The germline CDR1 and CDR2 sequences are SGHDT and YYEEEE. The CDR3 covers 13 residues. This CDR3 reads CASRFRGTLSYTF. In DNA, the CDR3 is TGTGCCAGCAGGTTCAGGGGAACCCTTAGCTACACCTTC.

This clonotype was counted at least ten times. The chain is built from TRBV30 and TRBJ1-1; tentative D call: TRBD1 (6 bases). CDR3 length: 14 residues. Trimming stripped 1 base from V and 0 bases from J, with 9 bases between. Germline CDR1 is GTSNPN and CDR2 is SVGIG (reference sequence). The CDR3 DNA follows: TGTGCCTGGAGTGAGGGACATATGAACACTGAAGCTTTCTTT. Encoded protein: CAWSEGHMNTEAFF.

The sample holds many counts of this clonotype. V and J are TRBV10-1 and TRBJ2-7; D may be TRBD2 (5 bases). This CDR3 has 13 amino acids. In germline, CDR1 is WNHNN, CDR2 SYGVQD (reference sequence). Trimming shortened V by 6 bases and J by 0 bases, and 9 bases separated the two germline ends. The CDR3 region is CASRLGSSYEQYV. CDR3 sequence (DNA): TGCGCCAGCAGATTGGGGAGCTCCTACGAGCAGTACGTC.

The chain carries TRBV28 and TRBJ2-3; possible D gene TRBD1, 5 bases. V was clipped by 7 bases and J by 1 base, with 12 bases between them. Germline values: CDR1 MDHEN, CDR2 SYDVKM. The CDR3 totals 14 residues. Here the CDR3 DNA reads TGTGCCAGCAATTATGGGGCAGGCACAGATACGCAGTATTTT. Translation gives CASNYGAGTDTQYF.

The chain has TRBV24-1 and TRBJ2-5, with a weak D call TRBD1 (5 bases). The CDR3 runs 15 residues. V lost 3 bases and J 5 bases, leaving 15 bases between the germline ends. CDR1 is KGHDR, CDR2 SFDVKD, per germline. CDR3 residues: CATSDRTGAGETQYF. The CDR3 DNA sequence: TGTGCCACCAGTGATCGTACAGGTGCCGGGGAGACCCAGTACTTC.